Shown below are 23 T cell receptor beta chains from a single sample sequenced in a study of patients and donors after allogeneic stem cell transplantation. MiXCR, run by TCRdb on the RT-PCR reads, gives a single entry per CDR3 protein. The data hold hundreds of thousands of distinct CDR3 sequences, with around 16% observed a single time. What was sequenced was blood, either unsorted or a sorted T cell fraction (not recorded which). These receptor sequences come from a human donor who was either an allogeneic HSCT recipient or a stem cell or donor lymphocyte infusion donor (not recorded which). It is not recorded whose cells these are; they may come from a transplant donor.

This clonotype was counted a few times. The chain couples TRBV20-1 to TRBJ2-1; 13 bases match TRBD2. The CDR3 spans 15 residues. Per germline, CDR1 DFQATT and CDR2 SNEGSKA (reference sequence). After removal of 6 bases from V and 6 bases from J, the junction contained 8 bases not matched to a gene. The CDR3, as DNA: TGCAGTGCGCACCCTCGACTAGCGGGGGGCAATGAGCAGTTCTTC. As protein: CSAHPRLAGGNEQFF.

A few counts support this clonotype. V gene TRBV6-2 or TRBV6-3 combines with J gene TRBJ1-5, with D possibly being TRBD1 (6 bases). Trimming left V 7 bases short and J 0 bases short, with 16 bases between. CDR1 is MNHEY and CDR2 is SVGEGT in the germline V gene. The CDR3 totals 16 residues. CDR3 sequence (DNA): TGTGCCAGCATTCCGGCAGGGGATTATAGCAATCAGCCCCAGCATTTT. Protein: CASIPAGDYSNQPQHF.

The CDR3 spells CASGAGDRKYF. CDR3 DNA: TGTGCTAGTGGGGCCGGGGACAGAAAGTACTTC. The rearrangement uses TRBV12-5 and TRBJ2-4, with 7 bases fitting TRBD1. The CDR3 is 11 amino acids. V lost 6 bases to trimming and J lost 14 bases; unmatched junction nucleotides: 7. The germline V gene encodes CDR1 LGHNT and CDR2 FRNRAP. The full variable domain, rest sourced from reference TRBV12-5 and TRBJ2-4, is DARVTQTPRHKVTEMGQEVTMRCQPILGHNTVFWYRQTMMQGLELLAYFRNRAPLDDSGMPKDRFSAEMPDATLATLKIQPSEPRDSAVYFCASGAGDRKYFGAGTRLSVL.

This clonotype has ten or more counts. The chain is built from TRBV5-1 and TRBJ2-7; D may correspond to TRBD1 or TRBD2 (5 bases each). Germline CDR1 and CDR2: SGHRS and YFSETQ. The CDR3 is 13 residues long. V lost 5 bases to trimming and J lost 2 bases, with 11 bases between them. Here the CDR3 DNA reads TGCGCCAGCAGAAGGGACCCTACCTACGAGCAGTACTTC. Amino acid sequence: CASRRDPTYEQYF. The variable domain in full, with the rest retrieved from reference TRBV5-1 and TRBJ2-7, is KAGVTQTPRYLIKTRGQQVTLSCSPISGHRSVSWYQQTPGQGLQFLFEYFSETQRNKGNFPGRFSGRQFSNSRSEMNVSTLELGDSALYLCASRRDPTYEQYFGPGTRLTVT.

The rearrangement links TRBV7-8 to TRBJ2-3; TRBD2 matches 7 bases. Germline V CDR1 and CDR2: SGHVS, FQNEAQ. The junction had 6 bases not matched to a gene; V was cut back by 6 bases and J by 3 bases. The CDR3 spans 14 residues. The DNA of the CDR3 is TGTGCCAGCAGGTCACCCGGGGGGACAGATACGCAGTATTTT. Encoded protein: CASRSPGGTDTQYF.

The chain is built from TRBV7-8 and TRBJ1-5; TRBD1 matches at 9 bases. The germline V gene has CDR1 SGHVS and CDR2 FQNEAQ. V dropped 5 bases and J dropped 1; count of bases not matched to a gene: 6. The CDR3 sequence is 16 residues long. The CDR3 DNA follows: TGTGCCAGCAGCCGATGGGACAGGGAAAGCAATCAGCCCCAGCATTTT. Amino acids: CASSRWDRESNQPQHF.

The V and J genes are TRBV6-1 and TRBJ1-6, with D unresolved. Trimming stripped 6 bases from V and 0 bases from J, with 9 bases between. CDR1 is MNHNS, CDR2 SASEGT, per germline. The CDR3 is 15 residues long. The CDR3 region is CASRLGVSYNSPLHF. The CDR3 DNA follows: TGTGCCAGCAGGTTGGGTGTCTCCTATAATTCACCCCTCCACTTT.

This clonotype was seen only a few times. CDR3 DNA: TGCAGTGCTAGGGAAGGGGTGGGAACCCAGCATTTT. Its protein product is CSAREGVGTQHF. The V gene is TRBV20-1, the J gene TRBJ1-5; D is perhaps TRBD1 (5 bases). V dropped 3 bases and J dropped 11 bases, with 14 bases sitting between them. The CDR3 runs to 12 residues. In germline, CDR1 is DFQATT, CDR2 SNEGSKA (reference sequence).

This clonotype was recorded at least ten times. This chain joins TRBV25-1 and TRBJ2-1; D gene ambiguous. V was clipped by 2 bases and J by 7 bases, with 18 bases between them. The CDR3 runs 16 residues. From germline, CDR1 is MGHDK and CDR2 SYGVNS. The CDR3 spells CASSETGTLGSNEQFF. CDR3 sequence (DNA): TGTGCCAGCAGTGAAACCGGAACCTTAGGGTCGAATGAGCAGTTCTTC. Drawing the rest from reference TRBV25-1 and TRBJ2-1, the complete variable domain is EADIYQTPRYLVIGTGKKITLECSQTMGHDKMYWYQQDPGMELHLIHYSYGVNSTEKGDLSSESTVSRIRTEHFPLTLESARPSHTSQYLCASSETGTLGSNEQFFGPGTRLTVL.

This clonotype was picked up many times. The chain joins TRBV12-3 or TRBV12-4 to TRBJ2-3; no reliable D call. Trimming stripped 3 bases from V and 1 base from J, with 5 bases between. The CDR3 length is 13 residues. CDR3 sequence: CASSFLGTDTQYF. The DNA for the CDR3 is TGTGCCAGCAGTTTCCTGGGCACAGATACGCAGTATTTT.

The chain employs TRBV11-3 and TRBJ2-6, with TRBD1 as a possible D gene (5 bases). There are 13 residues in the CDR3. The germline V gene has CDR1 SGHNT and CDR2 YENEEA. Between the trimmed V and J ends, which lost 1 base and 9 bases, there was a span of 7 bases. The CDR3 region has the DNA TGTGCCAGCAGCTTAGGACAGAACAACGTCCTGACTTTC. Translated, it gives CASSLGQNNVLTF.

This clonotype was seen repeatedly, ten times or more. The rearrangement joins TRBV29-1 to TRBJ2-1; D uncertain. This CDR3 has 13 amino acids. Germline CDR1 is SQVTM and CDR2 is ANQGSEA. V was pared by 7 bases and J by 9 bases, with 19 bases between. The CDR3 here is CSAMPVVGFEQFF. In DNA, the CDR3 is TGCAGCGCTATGCCGGTAGTAGGTTTTGAGCAGTTCTTC.

This clonotype was seen a few times. The CDR3, as DNA: TGTGCCAGCAGCTTAGTTCTTGGCGGGAACTACGAGCAGTACTTC. Its translation: CASSLVLGGNYEQYF. The chain employs TRBV7-9 and TRBJ2-7, with a tentative D call TRBD2 (6 bases). Looked up from germline, CDR1 is SEHNR and CDR2 is FQNEAQ (reference sequence). The CDR3 loop spans 15 amino acids. Between the trimmed V and J ends, which lost 1 base and 3 bases, there was a span of 13 bases.

CDR3 region: CASSEDRGRSDTGELFF. CDR3 nucleotides: TGTGCCAGCAGCGAGGACAGGGGGCGAAGTGACACCGGGGAGCTGTTTTTT. J is TRBJ2-2 and V is TRBV9, with 11 bases lining up with TRBD1. Germline V CDR1 and CDR2: SGDLS, YYNGEE. The CDR3 extends over 17 amino acids. V lost 3 bases, J lost 3 bases, and 7 bases stayed unmatched.

Only a few counts were recorded for this clonotype. CDR3 sequence reads: CASSQGVKGGSPYNEQFF. The CDR3 coding sequence is TGTGCCAGCAGCCAAGGGGTAAAGGGGGGAAGTCCCTACAATGAGCAGTTCTTC. The V gene is TRBV3-1, the J gene TRBJ2-1; D may be TRBD1 or TRBD2 (6 bases each). The CDR3 runs to 18 residues. Germline V gives CDR1 LGHDT, CDR2 YNNKEL (reference sequence). V lost 1 base to trimming and J lost 2 bases, with 18 bases between them.

V and J are TRBV9 and TRBJ1-5; TRBD1 is a possible D gene (5 bases). This CDR3 region has 18 residues. V lost 3 bases to trimming and J lost 0 bases, with 19 bases between them. Germline-derived CDR1 and CDR2 are SGDLS and YYNGEE. The CDR3 loop is CASSGGTDKRDSNQPQHF. In DNA, the CDR3 is TGTGCCAGCAGCGGAGGGACGGATAAAAGAGATAGCAATCAGCCCCAGCATTTT. Full variable domain (remainder filled in from reference TRBV9 and TRBJ1-5): DSGVTQTPKHLITATGQRVTLRCSPRSGDLSVYWYQQSLDQGLQFLIQYYNGEERAKGNILERFSAQQFPDLHSELNLSSLELGDSALYFCASSGGTDKRDSNQPQHFGDGTRLSIL.

The chain carries TRBV7-3 and TRBJ2-6, with D perhaps matching TRBD1 (5 bases). CDR1 is SGHTA and CDR2 is FQGTGA in the germline V gene. V was cut by 2 bases and J by 9 bases, with 11 bases left in between. The CDR3 covers 14 residues. This CDR3 reads CASSLVDTGNVLTF. The CDR3 nucleotides are TGTGCCAGCAGCTTAGTGGACACTGGCAACGTCCTGACTTTC.

The V call is TRBV5-5, the J call TRBJ1-6; 9 bases agree with TRBD1. The CDR3 consists of 16 residues. Germline trimming cut 1 base from V and 9 bases from J; bases unmatched to any gene: 8. Germline assignment: CDR1 SGHKS and CDR2 YYEKEE (reference sequence). Written as DNA, the CDR3 is TGTGCCAGCAGCTTGAGGGTGGACAGGGGAGGTTCACCCCTCCACTTT. Its translation is CASSLRVDRGGSPLHF. Full variable domain (outside the CDR3, taken from reference TRBV5-5 and TRBJ1-6): DAGVTQSPTHLIKTRGQQVTLRCSPISGHKSVSWYQQVLGQGPQFIFQYYEKEERGRGNFPDRFSARQFPNYSSELNVNALLLGDSALYLCASSLRVDRGGSPLHFGNGTRLTVT.

CDR3 amino acids: CASSQAGKNIQYF. The CDR3, as DNA: TGCGCCAGCAGCCAAGCCGGGAAAAACATTCAGTACTTC. The genes are TRBV4-1 and TRBJ2-4, with D unclear. Germline V gives CDR1 MGHRA, CDR2 YSYEKL. The CDR3 has 13 residues. Trimming pared 1 base from V and 4 bases from J, leaving 5 bases between.

This clonotype was detected a few times. The rearrangement links TRBV20-1 to TRBJ1-3; D may be TRBD1 (5 bases). This CDR3 region has 13 residues. Per the germline V gene, CDR1 is DFQATT and CDR2 is SNEGSKA (reference sequence). The germline V and J ends were trimmed by 4 bases and 5 bases, with 12 bases remaining between them. CDR3 nucleotide sequence: TGCAGTGCTATGATGGGGCCCAGAAACACCATATATTTT. Translating gives CSAMMGPRNTIYF.

In this sample, this clonotype turned up many times. The V and J genes are TRBV5-1 and TRBJ2-2; D unclear. Trimming pared 3 bases from V and 4 bases from J, leaving 4 bases between. The germline gives CDR1 SGHRS, CDR2 YFSETQ. The length of the CDR3 is 12 residues. The CDR3 region has the DNA TGCGCCAGCAGCTCCTTCACCGGGGAGCTGTTTTTT. Translating gives CASSSFTGELFF. The variable domain in full, completed from reference TRBV5-1 and TRBJ2-2, reads KAGVTQTPRYLIKTRGQQVTLSCSPISGHRSVSWYQQTPGQGLQFLFEYFSETQRNKGNFPGRFSGRQFSNSRSEMNVSTLELGDSALYLCASSSFTGELFFGEGSRLTVL.

The sample holds a few counts of this clonotype. The J gene is TRBJ1-2, the V gene TRBV18, with D possibly being TRBD1 (6 bases). V lost 6 bases and J 1 base, leaving 15 bases between the germline ends. The CDR3 is 15 amino acids. The germline V gene has CDR1 KGHSH and CDR2 LQKENI. DNA of the CDR3: TGTGCCAGCTCTATGAACAGGGCGGGTAACTATGGCTACACCTTC. Translating it yields CASSMNRAGNYGYTF.

In this sample, this clonotype turned up a few times. This chain links TRBV14 with TRBJ2-2; tentatively, D is TRBD2 (5 bases). The CDR3 loop spans 17 amino acids. Per germline, CDR1 SGHDN and CDR2 FVKESK. Trimming left V 2 bases short and J 0 bases short, with 13 bases between. The CDR3: CASSQLLGLSNTGELFF. The CDR3 DNA follows: TGTGCCAGCAGCCAACTCTTAGGACTCTCGAACACCGGGGAGCTGTTTTTT.